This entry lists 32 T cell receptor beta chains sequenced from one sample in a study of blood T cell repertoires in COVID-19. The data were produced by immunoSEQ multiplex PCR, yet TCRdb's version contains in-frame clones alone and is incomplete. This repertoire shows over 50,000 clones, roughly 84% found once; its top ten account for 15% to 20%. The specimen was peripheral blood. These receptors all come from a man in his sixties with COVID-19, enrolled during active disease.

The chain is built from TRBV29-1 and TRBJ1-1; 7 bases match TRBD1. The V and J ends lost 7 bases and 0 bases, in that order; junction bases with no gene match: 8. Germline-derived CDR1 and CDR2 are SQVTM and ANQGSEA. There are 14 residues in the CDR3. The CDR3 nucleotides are TGCAGCGCTAGGGGGCAATTCATGAACACTGAAGCTTTCTTT. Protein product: CSARGQFMNTEAFF.

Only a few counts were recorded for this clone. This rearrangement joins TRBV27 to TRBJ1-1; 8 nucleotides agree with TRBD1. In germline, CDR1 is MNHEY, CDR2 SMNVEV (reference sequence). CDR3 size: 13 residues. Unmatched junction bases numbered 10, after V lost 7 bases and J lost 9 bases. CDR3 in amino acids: CASILNTGGQAFF. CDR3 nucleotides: TGTGCCAGCATCCTTAATACAGGGGGACAAGCTTTCTTT.

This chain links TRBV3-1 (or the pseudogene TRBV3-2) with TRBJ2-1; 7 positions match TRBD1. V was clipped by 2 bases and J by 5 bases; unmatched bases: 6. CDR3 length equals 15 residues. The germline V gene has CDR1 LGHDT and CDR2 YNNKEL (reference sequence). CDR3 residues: CASSQQQGSHNEQFF. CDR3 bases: TGTGCCAGCAGCCAACAACAGGGGAGCCACAATGAGCAGTTCTTC.

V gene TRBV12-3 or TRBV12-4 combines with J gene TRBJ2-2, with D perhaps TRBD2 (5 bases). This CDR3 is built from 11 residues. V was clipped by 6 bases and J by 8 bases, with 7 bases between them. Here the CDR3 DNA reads TGTGCCAGCAGGCGCGGGGGGGAGCTGTTTTTT. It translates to CASRRGGELFF.

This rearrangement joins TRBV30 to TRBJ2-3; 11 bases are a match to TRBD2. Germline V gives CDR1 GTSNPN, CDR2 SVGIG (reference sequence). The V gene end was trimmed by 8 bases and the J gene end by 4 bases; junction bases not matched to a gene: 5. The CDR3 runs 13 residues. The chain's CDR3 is CATLAGGADTQYF. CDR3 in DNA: TGTGCCACTTTAGCGGGGGGGGCAGATACGCAGTATTTT.

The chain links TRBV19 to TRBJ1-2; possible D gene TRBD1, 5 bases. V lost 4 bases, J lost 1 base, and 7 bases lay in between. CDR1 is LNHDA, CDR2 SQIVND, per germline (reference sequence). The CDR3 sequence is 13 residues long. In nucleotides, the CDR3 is TGTGCCAGTAGTAGGGACTTTAACTATGGCTACACCTTC. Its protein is CASSRDFNYGYTF.

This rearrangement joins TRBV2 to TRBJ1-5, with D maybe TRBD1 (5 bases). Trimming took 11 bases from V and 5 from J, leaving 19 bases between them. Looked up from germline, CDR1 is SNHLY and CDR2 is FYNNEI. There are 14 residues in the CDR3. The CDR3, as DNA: TGTGCCGGTAATGGGGGGAGTAGGGATCAGCCCCAGCATTTT. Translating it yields CAGNGGSRDQPQHF.

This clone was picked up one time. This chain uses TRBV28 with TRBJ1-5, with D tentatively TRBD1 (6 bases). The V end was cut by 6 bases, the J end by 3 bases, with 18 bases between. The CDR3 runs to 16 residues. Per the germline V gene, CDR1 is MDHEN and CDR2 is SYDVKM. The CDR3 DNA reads TGTGCCAGCAGCTCTTGGCTGACAGGTCTCAATCAGCCCCAGCATTTT. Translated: CASSSWLTGLNQPQHF.

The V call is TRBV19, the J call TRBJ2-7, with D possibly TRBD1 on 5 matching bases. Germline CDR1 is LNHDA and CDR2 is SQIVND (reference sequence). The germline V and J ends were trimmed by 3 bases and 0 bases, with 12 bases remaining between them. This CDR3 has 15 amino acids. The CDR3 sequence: CASSMGLRSSYEQYF. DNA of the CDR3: TGTGCCAGTAGTATGGGGCTCCGAAGCTCCTACGAGCAGTACTTC.

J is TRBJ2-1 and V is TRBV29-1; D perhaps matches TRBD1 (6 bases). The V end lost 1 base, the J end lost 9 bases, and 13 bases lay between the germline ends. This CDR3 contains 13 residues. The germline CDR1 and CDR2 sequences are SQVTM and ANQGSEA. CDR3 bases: TGCAGCGTTGAAGTGGGGGCGCTTGGTGAGCAGTTCTTC. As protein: CSVEVGALGEQFF.

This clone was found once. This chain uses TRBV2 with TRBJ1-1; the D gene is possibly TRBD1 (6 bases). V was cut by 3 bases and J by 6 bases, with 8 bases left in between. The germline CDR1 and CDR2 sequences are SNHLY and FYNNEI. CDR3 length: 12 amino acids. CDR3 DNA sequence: TGTGCCAGCAGTGACAGGGGCCCTGAAGCTTTCTTT. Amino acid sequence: CASSDRGPEAFF.

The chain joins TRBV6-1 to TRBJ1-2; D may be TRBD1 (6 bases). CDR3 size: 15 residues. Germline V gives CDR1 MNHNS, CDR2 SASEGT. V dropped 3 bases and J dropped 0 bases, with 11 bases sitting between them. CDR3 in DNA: TGTGCCAGCAGTGACGGCCAGGGGTCTAACTATGGCTACACCTTC. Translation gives CASSDGQGSNYGYTF.

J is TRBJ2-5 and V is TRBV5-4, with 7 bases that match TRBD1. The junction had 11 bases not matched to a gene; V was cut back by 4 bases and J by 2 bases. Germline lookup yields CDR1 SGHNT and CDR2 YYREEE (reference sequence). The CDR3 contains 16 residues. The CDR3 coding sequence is TGTGCCAGCAGCACCAGACAGGGAACGGGGCAAGAGACCCAGTACTTC. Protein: CASSTRQGTGQETQYF.

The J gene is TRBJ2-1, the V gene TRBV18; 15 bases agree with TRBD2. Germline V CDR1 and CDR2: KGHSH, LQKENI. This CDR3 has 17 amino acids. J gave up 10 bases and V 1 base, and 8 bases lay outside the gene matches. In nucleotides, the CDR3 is TGTGCCAGCTCACCACGGGGGACTAGCGGGGGGTTTAGGGAGCAGTTCTTC. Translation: CASSPRGTSGGFREQFF.

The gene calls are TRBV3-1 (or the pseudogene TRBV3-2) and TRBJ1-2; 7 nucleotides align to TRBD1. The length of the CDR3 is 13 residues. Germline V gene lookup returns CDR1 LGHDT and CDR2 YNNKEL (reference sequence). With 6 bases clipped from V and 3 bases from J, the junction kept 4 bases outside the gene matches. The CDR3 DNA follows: TGTGCCAGCAGTCCCGGGACAGACTATGGCTACACCTTC. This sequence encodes CASSPGTDYGYTF.

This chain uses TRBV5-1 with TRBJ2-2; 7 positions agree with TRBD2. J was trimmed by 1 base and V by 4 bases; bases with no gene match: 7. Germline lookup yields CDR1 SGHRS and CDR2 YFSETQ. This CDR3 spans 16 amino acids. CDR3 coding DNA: TGCGCCAGCAGCCCTGGAGTAGCGGGGAACACCGGGGAGCTGTTTTTT. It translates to CASSPGVAGNTGELFF.

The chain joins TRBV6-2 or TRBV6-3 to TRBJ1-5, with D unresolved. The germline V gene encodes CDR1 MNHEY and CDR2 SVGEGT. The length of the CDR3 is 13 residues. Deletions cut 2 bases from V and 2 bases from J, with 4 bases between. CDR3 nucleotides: TGTGCCAGCAGTTACGTCGGCAATCAGCCCCAGCATTTT. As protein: CASSYVGNQPQHF.

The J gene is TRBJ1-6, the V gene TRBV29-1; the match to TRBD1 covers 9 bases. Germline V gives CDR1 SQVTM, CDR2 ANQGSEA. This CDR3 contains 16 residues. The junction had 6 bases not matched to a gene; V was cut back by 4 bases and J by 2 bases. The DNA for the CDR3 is TGCAGCGTTGCGGGACAGGGTGGCACCTATAATTCACCCCTCCACTTT. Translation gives CSVAGQGGTYNSPLHF.

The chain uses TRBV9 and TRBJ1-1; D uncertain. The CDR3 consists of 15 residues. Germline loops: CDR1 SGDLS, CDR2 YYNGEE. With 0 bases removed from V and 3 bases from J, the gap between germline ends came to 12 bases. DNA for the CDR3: TGTGCCAGCAGCGTAGATTTGTCAGTGGACACTGAAGCTTTCTTT. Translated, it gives CASSVDLSVDTEAFF.

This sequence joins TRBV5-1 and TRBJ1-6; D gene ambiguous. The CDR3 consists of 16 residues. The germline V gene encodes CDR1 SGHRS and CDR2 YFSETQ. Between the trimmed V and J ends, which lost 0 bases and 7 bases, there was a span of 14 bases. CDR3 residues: CASSLESTGANSPLHF. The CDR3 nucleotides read TGCGCCAGCAGCTTGGAGTCGACCGGAGCAAATTCACCCCTCCACTTT.

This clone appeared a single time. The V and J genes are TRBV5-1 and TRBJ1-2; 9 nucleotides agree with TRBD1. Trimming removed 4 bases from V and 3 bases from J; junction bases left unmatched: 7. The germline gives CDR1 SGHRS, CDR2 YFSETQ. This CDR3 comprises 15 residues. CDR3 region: CASSGGQGLYYGYTF. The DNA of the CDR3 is TGCGCCAGCAGCGGCGGACAGGGGTTGTACTATGGCTACACCTTC.

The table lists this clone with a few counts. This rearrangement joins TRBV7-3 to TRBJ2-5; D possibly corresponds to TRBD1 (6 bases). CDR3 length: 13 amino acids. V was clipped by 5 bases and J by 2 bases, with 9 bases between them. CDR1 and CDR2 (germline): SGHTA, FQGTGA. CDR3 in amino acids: CASSGGTQETQYF. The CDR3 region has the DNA TGTGCCAGCAGCGGGGGCACACAAGAGACCCAGTACTTC.

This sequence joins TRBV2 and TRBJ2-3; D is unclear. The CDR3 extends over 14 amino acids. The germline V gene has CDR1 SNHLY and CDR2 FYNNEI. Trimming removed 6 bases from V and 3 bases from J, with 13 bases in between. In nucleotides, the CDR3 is TGTGCCAGCAGCGGTCTTATGAGGACAGATACGCAGTATTTT. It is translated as CASSGLMRTDTQYF.

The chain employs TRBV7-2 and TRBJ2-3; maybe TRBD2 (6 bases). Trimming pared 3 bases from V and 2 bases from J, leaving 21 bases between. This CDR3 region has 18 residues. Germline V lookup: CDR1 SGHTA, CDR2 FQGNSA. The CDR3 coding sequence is TGTGCCAGCAGCTTCTACCTGCCTTCGCGGGGCACCACAGATACGCAGTATTTT. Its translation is CASSFYLPSRGTTDTQYF.

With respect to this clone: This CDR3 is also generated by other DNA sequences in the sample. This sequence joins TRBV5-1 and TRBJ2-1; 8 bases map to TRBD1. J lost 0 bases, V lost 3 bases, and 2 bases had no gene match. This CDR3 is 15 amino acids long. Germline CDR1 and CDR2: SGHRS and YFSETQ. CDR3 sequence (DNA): TGCGCCAGCAGCTCAGGACAGGGCTCCTACAATGAGCAGTTCTTC. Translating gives CASSSGQGSYNEQFF.

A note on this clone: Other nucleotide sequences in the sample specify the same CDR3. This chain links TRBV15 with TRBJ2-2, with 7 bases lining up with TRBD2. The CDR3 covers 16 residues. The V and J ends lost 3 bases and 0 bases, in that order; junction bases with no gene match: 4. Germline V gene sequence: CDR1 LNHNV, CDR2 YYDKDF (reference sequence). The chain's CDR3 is CATSRESGTNTGELFF. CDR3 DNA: TGTGCCACCAGCAGGGAAAGCGGGACGAACACCGGGGAGCTGTTTTTT.

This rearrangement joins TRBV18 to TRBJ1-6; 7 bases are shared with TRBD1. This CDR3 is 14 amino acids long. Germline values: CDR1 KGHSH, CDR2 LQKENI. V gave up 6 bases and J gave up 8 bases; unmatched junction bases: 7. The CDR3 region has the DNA TGTGCCAGCTCCCCCGGGACAGAAGATTCACCCCTCCACTTT. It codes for CASSPGTEDSPLHF.

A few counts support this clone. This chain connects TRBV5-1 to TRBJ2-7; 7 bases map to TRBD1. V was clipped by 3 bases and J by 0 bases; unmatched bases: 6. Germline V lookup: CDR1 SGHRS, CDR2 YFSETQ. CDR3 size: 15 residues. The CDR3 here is CASSSLTGSSYEQYF. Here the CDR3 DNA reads TGCGCCAGCAGCTCTCTGACAGGGAGCTCCTACGAGCAGTACTTC.

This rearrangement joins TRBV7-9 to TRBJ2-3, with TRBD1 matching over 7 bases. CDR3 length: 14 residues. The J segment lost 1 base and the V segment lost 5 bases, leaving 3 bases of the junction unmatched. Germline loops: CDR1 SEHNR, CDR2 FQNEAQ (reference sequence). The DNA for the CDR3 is TGTGCCAGCAGCCCAGGACAGGGCACAGATACGCAGTATTTT. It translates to CASSPGQGTDTQYF.

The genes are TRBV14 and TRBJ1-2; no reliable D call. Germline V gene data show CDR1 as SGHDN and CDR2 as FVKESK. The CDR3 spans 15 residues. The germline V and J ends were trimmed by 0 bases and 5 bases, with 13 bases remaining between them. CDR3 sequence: CASSQDPGAFYGYTF. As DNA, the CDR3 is TGTGCCAGCAGCCAAGATCCGGGAGCCTTTTATGGCTACACCTTC. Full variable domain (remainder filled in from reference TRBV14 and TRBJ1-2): EAGVTQFPSHSVIEKGQTVTLRCDPISGHDNLYWYRRVMGKEIKFLLHFVKESKQDESGMPNNRFLAERTGGTYSTLKVQPAELEDSGVYFCASSQDPGAFYGYTFGSGTRLTVV.

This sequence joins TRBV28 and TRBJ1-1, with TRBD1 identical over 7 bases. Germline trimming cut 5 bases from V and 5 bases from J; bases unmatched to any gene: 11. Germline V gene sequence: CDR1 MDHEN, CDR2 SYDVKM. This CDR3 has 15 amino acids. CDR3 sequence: CASSLMTGFYTEAFF. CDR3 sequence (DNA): TGTGCCAGCAGTCTGATGACAGGGTTTTATACTGAAGCTTTCTTT.

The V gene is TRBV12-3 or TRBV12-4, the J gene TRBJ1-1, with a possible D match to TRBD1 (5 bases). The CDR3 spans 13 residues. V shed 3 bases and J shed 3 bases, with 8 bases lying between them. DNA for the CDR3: TGTGCCAGCAGTTTTCAAGGGGACACTGAAGCTTTCTTT. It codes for CASSFQGDTEAFF.